Detailed here is one T cell receptor (beta chain). Its target is unknown. The data originate from a study of blood T cells in healthy people across ages. Study conclusions and caveats: The recorded TCR beta diversity per million T cells decreased in a roughly linear manner with age. Possibly, changes in expanded clonotypes were confounded because donor CMV status was unknown.

Through a sample-barcoded 5' primer and a J-beta primer mix, a second PCR was run for roughly 6 to 11 cycles. TCRdb ran MiXCR on the 5' RACE reads and lists one entry per CDR3 protein. The sample lists hundreds of thousands of distinct CDR3 sequences; less than 45% were seen once. V was trimmed by 10 bases and J by 4 bases, leaving 13 bases between them. Germline CDR1 is SGHTA and CDR2 is FQGNSA. This CDR3 region has 12 residues. This receptor was identified in an elderly man in good health. This chain uses TRBV7-2 with TRBJ1-2; D gene uncertain. Source material: blood. This CDR3 reads CATNKGIYGYTF. The DNA for the CDR3 is TGTGCCACTAACAAGGGAATCTATGGCTACACCTTC.